Included here is one T cell receptor beta chain sequence, with context. This specimen belongs to a study of blood T cell repertoires in COVID-19. CDR1 is LNHDA, CDR2 SQIVND, per germline (reference sequence). The CDR3 spans 16 residues. Losses at the gene ends were 6 bases for V and 0 bases for J; bases not matched to a gene: 10. In the original workflow: Amplifying reference gene primers gave estimates of nucleated cell counts. TCRdb's copy holds only in-frame clones and misses some; the assay was immunoSEQ multiplex PCR. From that table come the V and J calls and clone size; the DNA was used to work out D and trimming. The profile shows about 190,000 clones, 86% of them singletons. Those enrolled, adults aged roughly 18 to 100 years, came from about two dozen US areas. Participants reported their clinical history, and cohort assignment relied on those reports.

This chain links TRBV19 with TRBJ1-1; 7 nucleotides line up with TRBD1. Sequencing was carried out using PBMCs or T cells enriched from blood (not recorded which). The clonotype was recovered from a woman between 40 and 55 years old in a cohort exposed to, infected with or recovered from COVID-19 (not recorded which). The CDR3 coding sequence is TGTGCCAGTAGCAATTGGGACAGCCAGATGAACACTGAAGCTTTCTTT. As protein: CASSNWDSQMNTEAFF.